The 5 T cell receptor beta chains listed next were all sequenced from one sample in a study of neurological immune-mediated disorders. Each CDR3 protein gets one entry after TCRdb re-called the 5' RACE reads with MiXCR. The sample records some 10,000 distinct CDR3 sequences, 21% being singletons. The source material was CD8+ T cells from blood. These receptors all come from a woman aged 55-75 years with HTLV-1-associated myelopathy (HAM/TSP).

This clonotype has at least ten counts. The gene calls are TRBV5-1 and TRBJ2-1; 11 nucleotides align to TRBD2. The germline gives CDR1 SGHRS, CDR2 YFSETQ. The CDR3 contains 16 residues. Trimming cost V 4 bases and J 3 bases; bases outside gene matches: 6. CDR3 sequence (DNA): TGCGCCAGCAGCGCGGGGACTAGCGGTGACTACAATGAGCAGTTCTTC. Translated, it gives CASSAGTSGDYNEQFF.

V gene TRBV5-1 combines with J gene TRBJ2-7; possibly TRBD1 for D (5 bases). Germline loops: CDR1 SGHRS, CDR2 YFSETQ. The CDR3 extends over 15 amino acids. Trimming left V 6 bases short and J 5 bases short, with 21 bases between. The CDR3 reads CASILGYMGRDEQYF. As DNA, the CDR3 is TGCGCCAGCATCCTAGGGTACATGGGGCGCGACGAGCAGTACTTC.

In this sample, this clonotype turned up many times. The chain is built from TRBV7-9 and TRBJ2-7; unclear D gene. This CDR3 is built from 11 residues. Deletions cut 4 bases from V and 7 bases from J, with 8 bases between. Germline-derived CDR1 and CDR2 are SEHNR and FQNEAQ (reference sequence). The CDR3 DNA reads TGTGCCAGCAGCTCTGACGGTGAGCAGTACTTC. This translates into CASSSDGEQYF.

This clonotype was observed many times. The genes are TRBV5-1 and TRBJ2-1; perhaps TRBD1 as D (6 bases). Trimming took 4 bases from V and 4 from J, leaving 15 bases between them. Germline CDR1 reads SGHRS; CDR2 reads YFSETQ. This CDR3 is built from 15 residues. In DNA, the CDR3 is TGCGCCAGCAGCCCCCAGGGGACGGGGTACAATGAGCAGTTCTTC. It codes for CASSPQGTGYNEQFF.

This clonotype has at least ten counts. The CDR3 DNA follows: TGCGCCAGCAGCCCTGGACAGGGGGCGTTTAGGGAGACCCAGTACTTC. Residues: CASSPGQGAFRETQYF. The V and J genes are TRBV5-1 and TRBJ2-5; TRBD1 aligns across 11 bases. In germline, CDR1 is SGHRS, CDR2 YFSETQ. The CDR3 is 16 residues long. V was clipped by 4 bases and J by 5 bases; unmatched bases: 10. Using reference TRBV5-1 and TRBJ2-5 for the parts outside the CDR3, the full variable domain is KAGVTQTPRYLIKTRGQQVTLSCSPISGHRSVSWYQQTPGQGLQFLFEYFSETQRNKGNFPGRFSGRQFSNSRSEMNVSTLELGDSALYLCASSPGQGAFRETQYFGPGTRLLVL.